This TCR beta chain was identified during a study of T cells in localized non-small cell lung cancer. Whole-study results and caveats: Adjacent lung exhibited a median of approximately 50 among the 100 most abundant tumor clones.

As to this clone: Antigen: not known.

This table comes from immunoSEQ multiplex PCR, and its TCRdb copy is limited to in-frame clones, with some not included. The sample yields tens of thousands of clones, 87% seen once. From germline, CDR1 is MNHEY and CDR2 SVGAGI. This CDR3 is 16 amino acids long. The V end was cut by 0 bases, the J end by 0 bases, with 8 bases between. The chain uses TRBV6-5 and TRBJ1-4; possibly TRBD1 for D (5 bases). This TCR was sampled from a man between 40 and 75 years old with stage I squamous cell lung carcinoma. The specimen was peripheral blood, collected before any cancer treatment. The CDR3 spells CASSYSGVATNEKLFF. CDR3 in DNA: TGTGCCAGCAGTTACTCGGGGGTGGCAACTAATGAAAAACTGTTTTTT.